Listed below are T cell receptor beta chains from one sample, sequenced in a study of CD8 T cells in Susac syndrome. TCRdb reanalysed the immunoSEQ multiplex PCR reads using MiXCR and keeps one entry per CDR3 protein. The profile covers approximately 110,000 distinct CDR3 sequences, with 93% appearing a single time and roughly 0.32% taken by the ten largest. The sample consisted of CD8+ T cells from PBMCs. The receptor source for this set is a human donor with multiple sclerosis. Each CDR3 is given with its conserved first and last residue. Fields, in order: V gene, J gene, clone size, D gene, CDR3 protein, CDR3 DNA. A D gene is named only where the DNA matches it firmly. Part of the rows lack a size; the others show once, few, many or a class for expanded clones.

TRBV27,TRBJ2-1,NA,NA,CASSSQPISYNEQFF,TGTGCCAGCAGTTCGCAGCCTATCTCCTACAATGAGCAGTTCTTC
TRBV19,TRBJ1-2,NA,TRBD1,CATAGQPFNYGYTF,TGTGCCACCGCGGGACAGCCTTTTAACTATGGCTACACCTTC
TRBV4-1,TRBJ2-7,NA,NA,CASSLYLKQGGYEQYF,TGCGCCAGCAGCCTTTATCTTAAACAGGGCGGCTACGAGCAGTACTTC
TRBV28,TRBJ2-3,NA,TRBD1,CASSLGLDRGVGDTQYF,TGTGCCAGCAGTTTGGGCCTGGACAGGGGGGTTGGAGATACGCAGTATTTT
TRBV7-6,TRBJ2-7,NA,TRBD2,CASSLARTSGGAYEQYF,TGTGCCAGCAGCTTAGCGCGCACTAGCGGGGGGGCATACGAGCAGTACTTC
TRBV29-1,TRBJ2-5,NA,TRBD1,CSVEGQGLSETQYF,TGCAGCGTTGAAGGACAGGGCCTCTCAGAGACCCAGTACTTC
TRBV4-1,TRBJ2-5,once,TRBD2,CASSQGASVGGGLSPQETQYF,TGCGCCAGCAGCCAAGGCGCGTCTGTGGGCGGGGGGCTCAGTCCCCAAGAGACCCAGTACTTC
TRBV28,TRBJ2-3,NA,TRBD2,CASTWTSAGDTQYF,TGTGCCAGCACCTGGACTAGCGCGGGAGATACGCAGTATTTT
TRBV20-1,TRBJ2-1,NA,TRBD1,CSGTGGPRSYNEQFF,TGCAGTGGAACAGGGGGACCTCGCTCCTACAATGAGCAGTTCTTC
TRBV11-2,TRBJ2-1,NA,NA,CASSLDIRDEQFF,TGTGCCAGCAGCTTAGATATCCGGGATGAGCAGTTCTTC
TRBV6-5,TRBJ1-2,NA,NA,CASSYVGLNYGYTF,TGTGCCAGCAGTTACGTGGGGCTTAACTATGGCTACACCTTC
TRBV4-1,TRBJ1-2,NA,NA,CASSQEGSSFLAGYTF,TGCGCCAGCAGCCAAGAGGGATCCTCCTTCCTGGCTGGCTACACCTTC
TRBV6-1,TRBJ1-4,NA,NA,CASAREKLFF,TGTGCCAGCGCCCGGGAAAAACTGTTTTTT
TRBV28,TRBJ2-5,NA,NA,CASSPSGQETQYF,TGTGCCAGCAGTCCCAGCGGTCAAGAGACCCAGTACTTC
TRBV6-5,TRBJ2-1,NA,NA,CASSYRGQGVVDEQFF,TGTGCCAGCAGTTACCGGGGGCAGGGAGTCGTAGATGAGCAGTTCTTC
TRBV12-3/TRBV12-4,TRBJ2-3,NA,NA,CASSPLVRDTQYF,TGTGCCAGCAGCCCCCTAGTAAGAGATACGCAGTATTTT
TRBV7-8,TRBJ2-1,NA,TRBD2,CASSYGAGGHNEQFF,TGTGCCAGCAGCTACGGGGCGGGAGGCCACAATGAGCAGTTCTTC
TRBV5-1,TRBJ1-1,NA,NA,CASSLEGLSTEAFF,TGCGCCAGCAGCCTCGAGGGACTCTCCACTGAAGCTTTCTTT
TRBV5-1,TRBJ1-2,NA,TRBD1,CASSLERRDRVWDYGYTF,TGCGCCAGCAGCTTGGAACGCCGGGACAGGGTCTGGGACTATGGCTACACCTTC
TRBV20-1,TRBJ2-5,NA,NA,CSARDLHSQEETQYF,TGCAGTGCTAGAGATCTACACTCCCAAGAGGAGACCCAGTACTTC
TRBV18,TRBJ2-1,NA,NA,CASSGLEDEQFF,TGTGCCAGCTCGGGGCTAGAGGATGAGCAGTTCTTC
TRBV27,TRBJ1-3,NA,NA,CASSLTGSASGNTIYF,TGTGCCAGCAGTTTAACGGGGTCGGCCTCTGGAAACACCATATATTTT
TRBV19,TRBJ1-5,NA,NA,CASSIDLLETYSNQPQHF,TGTGCCAGTAGTATAGATCTATTGGAAACTTATAGCAATCAGCCCCAGCATTTT
TRBV6-1,TRBJ2-3,NA,TRBD1,CASSRKQGADTQYF,TGTGCCAGCAGCAGAAAACAGGGGGCCGATACGCAGTATTTT
TRBV2,TRBJ2-1,once,TRBD2,CASSEQRGGCEQFF,TGTGCCAGCAGTGAGCAGCGGGGGGGCTGTGAGCAGTTCTTC
TRBV7-9,TRBJ2-3,NA,TRBD2,CASSSKAGGQDTQYF,TGTGCCAGCAGCTCTAAAGCGGGGGGGCAAGATACGCAGTATTTT
TRBV29-1,TRBJ2-1,NA,TRBD2,CSAASGSSYNEQFF,TGCAGCGCAGCTAGCGGGAGCTCCTACAATGAGCAGTTCTTC
TRBV9,TRBJ2-5,NA,TRBD2,CASSEGLAGRETQYF,TGTGCCAGCAGCGAGGGACTAGCGGGGCGAGAGACCCAGTACTTC
TRBV7-2,TRBJ2-7,NA,TRBD2,CASSATLLAGGLYEQYF,TGTGCCAGCAGCGCCACCCTCCTAGCGGGGGGCCTCTACGAGCAGTACTTC
TRBV3-1,TRBJ2-1,NA,TRBD2,CASSQEPPLAGGENEQFF,TGTGCCAGCAGCCAAGAGCCCCCTCTAGCGGGAGGTGAAAATGAGCAGTTCTTC
TRBV24-1,TRBJ1-5,once,NA,CATSDSGAQHF,TGTGCCACCAGTGATTCAGGGGCCCAGCATTTT
TRBV7-9,TRBJ1-1,NA,TRBD1,CASSLRTGGDEAFF,TGTGCCAGCAGCCTCCGGACAGGGGGCGATGAAGCTTTCTTT
TRBV20-1,TRBJ2-2,NA,NA,CSARGRTGNTGELFF,TGCAGTGCTAGAGGGAGGACTGGCAACACCGGGGAGCTGTTTTTT
TRBV5-1,TRBJ2-2,few,NA,CASSFTGELFF,TGCGCCAGCAGCTTTACCGGGGAGCTGTTTTTT
TRBV5-1,TRBJ1-4,NA,NA,CASSLERSTNEKLFF,TGCGCCAGCAGCTTGGAGCGGTCAACTAATGAAAAACTGTTTTTT
TRBV2,TRBJ1-5,NA,NA,CASSEYGYSNQPQHF,TGTGCCAGCAGTGAATACGGTTATAGCAATCAGCCCCAGCATTTT
TRBV5-4,TRBJ2-7,NA,NA,CASSVTYEQYF,TGTGCCAGCAGCGTAACCTACGAGCAGTACTTC
TRBV5-1,TRBJ2-7,NA,NA,CASSLAGEGWDYEQYF,TGCGCCAGCAGCTTGGCGGGCGAGGGTTGGGACTACGAGCAGTACTTC
TRBV6-5,TRBJ2-2,NA,NA,CASSYGTDELFF,TGTGCCAGCAGTTACGGGACGGACGAGCTGTTTTTT
TRBV19,TRBJ2-7,NA,NA,CASSITSGAARYEQYF,TGTGCCAGTAGTATCACATCCGGGGCAGCTCGCTACGAGCAGTACTTC
TRBV24-1,TRBJ2-1,once,TRBD1,CATSDSRGDRGYNEQFF,TGTGCCACCAGTGATTCCCGAGGGGACAGGGGGTACAATGAGCAGTTCTTC
TRBV9,TRBJ2-1,NA,TRBD2,CASSVVSGRLNEQFF,TGTGCCAGCAGCGTAGTAAGCGGGAGGCTCAATGAGCAGTTCTTC
TRBV12-5,TRBJ1-2,NA,NA,CASGFSPNYGYTF,TGTGCTAGTGGTTTCAGTCCTAACTATGGCTACACCTTC